This T cell receptor (beta chain) is from a study of blood T cell repertoires in COVID-19 (dated by TCRdb to the early 2020s). With regard to the full study: Samples covering the acute and convalescent phases of COVID-19 were provided by collaborators in the United States, Italy and Spain. The material from the prospective study consisted of cDNA or gDNA derived from T cells, B-cell-depleted T cells, or PBMCs. Subjects who had been exposed to COVID-19, were actively infected with it, or had recovered from it provided the deeply sampled blood TCRbeta repertoires that made up the dataset. The repertoires were released in a freely available public database meant as a resource for research on the immune response to SARS-CoV-2. The samples were drawn from the first 160 participants of the ongoing ImmuneRACE study and from 1,254 subjects provided by 6 global collaborators. Nearly every sample came with metadata listing a de-identified subject ID, COVID-19 status, age in years and sex. Where available, HLA class I and class II types were taken from metadata supplied by the sample provider and were not determined by assay-based typing. The investigation overall reported the following: How much clinical and demographic metadata was included differed by source and by participant, and the metadata was provided uncurated.

The CDR3 has 15 amino acids, counting the end cysteine and phenylalanine. CDR3 DNA only is kept here, 45 bases in frame from base 1. CDR1 and CDR2, looked up from the germline V gene, are WSHSY and SAAADI. A distance of 16 bases separates the germline ends of V and J, which lose 6 bases and 4 bases respectively. The immunoSEQ Assay, a bias-controlled multiplex PCR, was used to amplify TCRbeta CDR3 regions from genomic DNA. In the paper's pipeline: Nucleated cell counts per sample were estimated from amplification of reference gene primers within the assay. To quantify the absolute abundance of each unique TCRbeta CDR3 rearrangement, sequence reads were collapsed and filtered. Productive Simpson clonality was computed per sample as the square root of Simpson's diversity index over productive rearrangements. Held by TCRdb, this immuneACCESS table contains in-frame sequences only and omits some clones. Under half of the omission traces to an unresolved V gene where checked; the cause of the rest is unknown. That table is the source of V, J and clone size, and D and trimming were worked out from the DNA. The sample table contains roughly 300,000 clones; only one count was recorded for approximately 88% of them. The ten largest clones capture about 8.6% of the sample.

This clone was recorded only once. The antigen this receptor binds is unknown. The input lacks base qualities; no much larger clone sits a single base away. Collaborating institutions collected whole blood in K2EDTA tubes following their own protocols. For TCRbeta analysis, collaborators shipped samples as frozen whole blood, isolated PBMCs, or DNA extracted from either of those sample types. The receptor chain draws on TRBV10-2 and TRBJ2-1; possibly the D gene is TRBD2, per 6 matching bases. The TCR originated in a man younger than 35 with active or convalescent COVID-19. The sample taken for sequencing was peripheral blood. The DNA is TGCGCCAGCAGCCGGGGGAGTTTAGCGTACAATGAGCAGTTCTTC. It translates as CASSRGSLAYNEQFF.